Listed below are T cell receptor beta chains from one sample, sequenced in a study of T cell responses to AZD1222 COVID-19 vaccine. Clones were sequenced by immunoSEQ multiplex PCR, and TCRdb holds only the in-frame ones, with some missing. The sample holds some 120,000 clones, roughly 91% seen once. Sequencing was performed on peripheral blood, taken on day 0 of AZD1222 vaccination. These receptors all come from an adult in good health. The CDR3 runs from the conserved cysteine through the conserved F or W. The order of the fields is V gene, D gene, J gene, clone size, CDR3 protein, CDR3 DNA. D genes are given only for firm matches. Size is omitted from some rows. Given values are once, few, many or a class for expanded clones.

>TRBV20-1|-|TRBJ2-2|-
CSATMTGELFF
TGCAGTGCTACCATGACCGGGGAGCTGTTTTTT
>TRBV6-4|-|TRBJ1-2|-
CASSDSRWGGYTF
TGTGCCAGCAGTGACTCTCGATGGGGTGGCTACACCTTC
>TRBV7-9|-|TRBJ1-3|-
CASEGDGNTIYF
TGTGCCAGTGAAGGGGACGGAAACACCATATATTTT
>TRBV10-3|-|TRBJ1-2|-
CAISEGSAVNYGYTF
TGTGCCATCAGTGAGGGTTCGGCAGTTAACTATGGCTACACCTTC
>TRBV6-2/TRBV6-3|-|TRBJ1-5|-
CASSYSVRQPQHF
TGTGCCAGCAGTTACTCTGTCCGGCAGCCCCAGCATTTT
>TRBV7-6|TRBD2|TRBJ2-2|many
CASSPRTSANTGELFF
TGTGCCAGCAGCCCCCGGACTAGCGCTAACACCGGGGAGCTGTTTTTT
>TRBV6-2/TRBV6-3|-|TRBJ2-3|-
CASSLGLDTQYF
TGTGCCAGCAGTTTAGGGTTAGATACGCAGTATTTT
>TRBV29-1|TRBD2|TRBJ2-7|-
CSASRSGGNEQYF
TGCAGCGCCTCGAGATCCGGGGGGAACGAGCAGTACTTC
>TRBV19|TRBD1|TRBJ1-1|-
CASSPYPTGGITEAFF
TGTGCCAGTAGTCCCTACCCGACAGGGGGCATCACTGAAGCTTTCTTT
>TRBV7-9|-|TRBJ2-3|-
CASSLGVGGADTQYF
TGTGCCAGCAGCTTAGGGGTGGGGGGAGCAGATACGCAGTATTTT
>TRBV27|-|TRBJ2-7|-
CASKPGMPSYEQYF
TGTGCCAGCAAGCCCGGGATGCCTTCCTACGAGCAGTACTTC
>TRBV12-5|-|TRBJ2-3|-
CASGQRGGAGTDTQYF
TGTGCTAGTGGCCAGCGTGGGGGCGCAGGCACAGATACGCAGTATTTT
>TRBV12-3/TRBV12-4|-|TRBJ2-3|-
CASSSRGTDTQYF
TGTGCCAGCAGTTCCCGGGGGACAGATACGCAGTATTTT
>TRBV30|-|TRBJ2-6|-
CAWSVGLGANVLTF
TGTGCCTGGAGTGTTGGACTGGGGGCCAACGTCCTGACTTTC
>TRBV7-8|TRBD1|TRBJ2-4|-
CASSTRTGKNIQYF
TGTGCCAGCAGCACCCGGACAGGGAAAAACATTCAGTACTTC
>TRBV14|TRBD1|TRBJ2-2|-
CASSQVGQGAVGELFF
TGTGCCAGCAGCCAAGTGGGACAGGGGGCCGTCGGGGAGCTGTTTTTT
>TRBV5-1|TRBD1|TRBJ1-3|-
CASSVTGWGNTIYF
TGCGCCAGCAGCGTGACAGGGTGGGGAAACACCATATATTTT
>TRBV4-1|TRBD1|TRBJ2-7|-
CASSQERTGSSYEQYF
TGCGCCAGCAGCCAGGAAAGGACAGGGAGCTCCTACGAGCAGTACTTC
>TRBV6-5|TRBD1|TRBJ1-1|-
CASRSDRGWTAFF
TGTGCCAGCAGATCGGACAGGGGATGGACAGCTTTCTTT
>TRBV28|TRBD2|TRBJ2-7|-
CASSSSGGALGEQYF
TGTGCCAGCAGTTCTAGCGGGGGGGCCCTCGGCGAGCAGTACTTC